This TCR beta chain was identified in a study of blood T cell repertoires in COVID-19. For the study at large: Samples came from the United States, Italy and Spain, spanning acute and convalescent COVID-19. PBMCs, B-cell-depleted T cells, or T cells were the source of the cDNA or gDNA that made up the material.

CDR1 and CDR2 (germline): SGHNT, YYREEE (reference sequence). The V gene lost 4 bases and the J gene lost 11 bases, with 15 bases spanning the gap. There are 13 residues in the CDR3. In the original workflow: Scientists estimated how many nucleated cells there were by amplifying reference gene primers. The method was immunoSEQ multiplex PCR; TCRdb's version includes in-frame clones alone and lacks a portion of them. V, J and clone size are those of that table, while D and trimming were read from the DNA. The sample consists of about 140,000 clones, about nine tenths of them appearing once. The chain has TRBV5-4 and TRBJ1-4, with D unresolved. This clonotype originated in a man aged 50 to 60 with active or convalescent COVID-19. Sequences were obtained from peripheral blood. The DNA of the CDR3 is TGTGCCAGCAGCCTAGACTTAGGGAGGAAACTGTTTTTT. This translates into CASSLDLGRKLFF.